This entry lists 31 T cell receptor beta chains sequenced from one sample in a study of blood T cell repertoires in COVID-19. Method: immunoSEQ multiplex PCR; TCRdb's copy keeps in-frame clones and lacks some. The repertoire holds around 230,000 clones, with roughly 87% as singletons. Specimen: PBMCs or T cells enriched from blood (not recorded which). The receptor set was obtained from a man in his late teens or twenties with acute COVID-19.

The chain uses TRBV10-1 and TRBJ2-1; TRBD2 matches at 7 bases. CDR1 WNHNN and CDR2 SYGVQD come from the germline V gene (reference sequence). With 4 bases clipped from V and 9 bases from J, the junction kept 3 bases outside the gene matches. The CDR3 spans 12 residues. In DNA, the CDR3 is TGCGCCAGCAGTGGATCGGGAGGTGAGCAGTTCTTC. It specifies CASSGSGGEQFF.

The chain links TRBV7-9 to TRBJ1-5; D is undetermined. From germline, CDR1 is SEHNR and CDR2 FQNEAQ (reference sequence). This CDR3 comprises 15 residues. V gave up 4 bases and J gave up 2 bases, with 12 bases separating them. CDR3 DNA sequence: TGTGCCAGCAGCTCCTCCCGTTCGGGCAATCAGCCCCAGCATTTT. Translation: CASSSSRSGNQPQHF.

J is TRBJ2-3 and V is TRBV6-2 or TRBV6-3, with 11 bases lining up with TRBD2. The CDR3 is 16 residues long. V gave up 3 bases and J gave up 4 bases; unmatched junction bases: 6. Germline-derived CDR1 and CDR2 are MNHEY and SVGEGT. This CDR3 is CASSYLAGGGADTQYF. CDR3 nucleotide sequence: TGTGCCAGCAGTTATCTAGCGGGAGGAGGCGCAGATACGCAGTATTTT.

The chain combines TRBV27 with TRBJ2-1; TRBD2 matches 7 bases. The J segment lost 6 bases and the V segment lost 6 bases, leaving 5 bases of the junction unmatched. Looked up from germline, CDR1 is MNHEY and CDR2 is SMNVEV (reference sequence). There are 13 residues in the CDR3. CDR3 in amino acids: CASRRERGNEQFF. CDR3 sequence (DNA): TGTGCCAGCAGGCGGGAGCGTGGCAATGAGCAGTTCTTC.

The chain carries TRBV4-1 and TRBJ1-3, with D perhaps matching TRBD1 (6 bases). This CDR3 is 17 amino acids long. V was shortened by 6 bases and J by 0 bases, with 18 bases between the two germline ends. Per the germline V gene, CDR1 is MGHRA and CDR2 is YSYEKL. This chain's CDR3 is CASSAGAGRLSGNTIYF. The CDR3 DNA reads TGCGCCAGCAGTGCGGGGGCAGGGCGACTCTCTGGAAACACCATATATTTT.

The rearrangement uses TRBV6-1 and TRBJ2-1; TRBD2 matches 9 bases. Germline CDR1 reads MNHNS; CDR2 reads SASEGT. The CDR3 extends over 16 amino acids. The J segment lost 2 bases and the V segment lost 4 bases, leaving 6 bases of the junction unmatched. The CDR3 DNA is TGTGCCAGCAGTGCGGCGACTAGCGGTCCCTACAATGAGCAGTTCTTC. Protein product: CASSAATSGPYNEQFF.

V gene TRBV30 combines with J gene TRBJ2-3, with TRBD2 matching over 7 bases. V gave up 1 base and J gave up 4 bases; unmatched junction bases: 5. This CDR3 comprises 14 residues. Germline CDR1 and CDR2: GTSNPN and SVGIG (reference sequence). CDR3 residues: CAWSAAGVPDTQYF. As DNA, the CDR3 is TGTGCCTGGAGTGCGGCGGGAGTACCAGATACGCAGTATTTT.

Concerning this clone itself: Other DNA sequences of this sample code for an identical CDR3. The rearrangement links TRBV5-1 to TRBJ2-2; TRBD1 aligns across 7 bases. The ends lost 2 bases at V and 2 bases at J; junction bases unmatched: 3. There are 15 residues in the CDR3. CDR1 is SGHRS, CDR2 YFSETQ, per germline. CDR3 nucleotides: TGCGCCAGCAGCTTAGGGACAGTAAACACCGGGGAGCTGTTTTTT. Translated: CASSLGTVNTGELFF. The full variable domain, completed using reference TRBV5-1 and TRBJ2-2, is KAGVTQTPRYLIKTRGQQVTLSCSPISGHRSVSWYQQTPGQGLQFLFEYFSETQRNKGNFPGRFSGRQFSNSRSEMNVSTLELGDSALYLCASSLGTVNTGELFFGEGSRLTVL.

The J gene is TRBJ2-1, the V gene TRBV4-1; TRBD1 aligns across 8 bases. Germline trimming cut 1 base from V and 6 bases from J; bases unmatched to any gene: 8. Germline V CDR1 and CDR2: MGHRA, YSYEKL. CDR3 length: 16 residues. Here the CDR3 reads CASSQVPGQALNEQFF. Written as DNA, the CDR3 is TGCGCCAGCAGCCAAGTTCCGGGACAGGCCCTCAATGAGCAGTTCTTC.

The V and J genes are TRBV4-1 and TRBJ1-1; 7 bases are shared with TRBD1. Germline trimming cut 6 bases from V and 8 bases from J; bases unmatched to any gene: 9. Per germline, CDR1 MGHRA and CDR2 YSYEKL. The CDR3 sequence is 13 residues long. CDR3 sequence: CASSRAAGQEAFF. The CDR3 DNA follows: TGCGCCAGCAGTCGCGCCGCGGGACAGGAAGCTTTCTTT.

The rearrangement uses TRBV11-2 and TRBJ2-6; 7 bases map to TRBD1. The CDR3 loop spans 18 amino acids. In germline, CDR1 is SGHAT, CDR2 FQNNGV. Unmatched junction bases numbered 9, after V lost 3 bases and J lost 1 base. CDR3 DNA: TGTGCCAGCAGCTTCCCCCGGGACAGACCTTCTGGGGCCAACGTCCTGACTTTC. Translated, it gives CASSFPRDRPSGANVLTF.

The sample holds one count of this clone. The V gene is TRBV6-5, the J gene TRBJ2-7, with D perhaps TRBD1 (6 bases). The CDR3 runs to 14 residues. In germline, CDR1 is MNHEY, CDR2 SVGAGI. The V and J ends lost 5 bases and 3 bases respectively, with 14 bases between them. As DNA, the CDR3 is TGTGCCAGCAGTCCCGGGACACGGGGCTACGAGCAGTACTTC. Translating it yields CASSPGTRGYEQYF.

The chain links TRBV4-3 to TRBJ2-3, with TRBD1 matching over 7 bases. J gave up 1 base and V 4 bases, and 5 bases lay outside the gene matches. In germline, CDR1 is LGHNA, CDR2 YSLEER. CDR3 length equals 15 residues. The chain's CDR3 is CASSPQGRGTDTQYF. CDR3 bases: TGCGCCAGCAGCCCACAGGGGCGAGGCACAGATACGCAGTATTTT.

J is TRBJ1-3 and V is TRBV29-1; D unclear. CDR1 and CDR2 from the germline V gene are SQVTM and ANQGSEA. The CDR3 is made up of 13 amino acids. In nucleotides, the CDR3 is TGCAGTGTTCACGGGGACTCTGGAAACACCATATATTTT. This codes for CSVHGDSGNTIYF.

V usage is TRBV5-1 and J usage is TRBJ2-5; the D gene is possibly TRBD2 (5 bases). The ends were cut back, 2 bases at V and 0 bases at J, with 8 bases in the middle. The CDR3 extends over 14 amino acids. Germline V gene lookup returns CDR1 SGHRS and CDR2 YFSETQ. The CDR3 DNA is TGCGCCAGCAGCTTAGCGGCGAACCAAGAGACCCAGTACTTC. The encoded protein is CASSLAANQETQYF.

This chain uses TRBV28 with TRBJ1-2; the D gene is possibly TRBD1 (6 bases). The CDR3 covers 17 residues. V lost 2 bases to trimming and J lost 1 base, with 17 bases between them. From germline, CDR1 is MDHEN and CDR2 SYDVKM. DNA for the CDR3: TGTGCCAGCAGTTTACCCCCCCCACAGGGCCTTAACTATGGCTACACCTTC. Translation: CASSLPPPQGLNYGYTF.

In nucleotides, the CDR3 is TGCGCCAGCAGCCCGGAGCTAGCGGGCTCTTCCCTATACGAGCAGTACTTC. Translated, it gives CASSPELAGSSLYEQYF. The chain recombines TRBV5-1 with TRBJ2-7, with 8 bases that match TRBD2. CDR1 is SGHRS, CDR2 YFSETQ, per germline. With V trimmed by 4 bases and J by 4 bases, 16 bases remained unmatched. The CDR3 consists of 17 residues.

The V and J genes are TRBV5-8 and TRBJ1-1; D is ambiguous. Germline assignment: CDR1 SGHTS and CDR2 YDEGEE. The CDR3 is 12 residues long. V lost 4 bases, J lost 2 bases, and 6 bases lay in between. The CDR3, as DNA: TGTGCCAGCAGCCGTAGAAACACTGAAGCTTTCTTT. It is translated as CASSRRNTEAFF. Looking up the rest from reference TRBV5-8 and TRBJ1-1 gives the full variable domain: EAGVTQSPTHLIKTRGQQATLRCSPISGHTSVYWYQQALGLGLQFLLWYDEGEERNRGNFPPRFSGRQFPNYSSELNVNALELEDSALYLCASSRRNTEAFFGQGTRLTVV.

This sequence joins TRBV6-5 and TRBJ2-1; TRBD2 agrees at 10 bases. The CDR3 spans 14 residues. The germline V gene has CDR1 MNHEY and CDR2 SVGAGI. Germline trimming cut 5 bases from V and 4 bases from J; bases unmatched to any gene: 2. Written as DNA, the CDR3 is TGTGCCAGCAGTCGAGCGGGAGGGTACAATGAGCAGTTCTTC. Translation gives CASSRAGGYNEQFF.

This clone showed up just a few times. The V call is TRBV4-3, the J call TRBJ2-7; tentative D call: TRBD1 (5 bases). The CDR3 contains 15 residues. Germline assignment: CDR1 LGHNA and CDR2 YSLEER. Trimming shortened V by 0 bases and J by 4 bases, and 13 bases separated the two germline ends. CDR3 nucleotides: TGCGCCAGCAGCCAAGATTTTAGGCAGGGATACGAGCAGTACTTC. It translates to CASSQDFRQGYEQYF.

V is TRBV24-1 and J is TRBJ2-1; 10 positions match TRBD1. The CDR3 length is 15 residues. Germline CDR1 KGHDR, CDR2 SFDVKD. V shed 5 bases and J 8 bases; nucleotides not matched to a gene: 8. CDR3: CATSVSGTGDDEQFF. Here the CDR3 DNA reads TGTGCCACCAGTGTATCCGGGACAGGGGATGATGAGCAGTTCTTC.

This chain uses TRBV15 with TRBJ2-1; the D gene is possibly TRBD2 (5 bases). The V gene's germline CDR1 is LNHNV and CDR2 YYDKDF (reference sequence). V was pared by 0 bases and J by 15 bases, with 21 bases between. The CDR3 is 15 amino acids. CDR3 nucleotide sequence: TGTGCCACCAGCAGAGACCGCGCCCGGACTCAGTCCCTGTTCTTC. It codes for CATSRDRARTQSLFF. Combining the CDR3 with reference TRBV15 and TRBJ2-1 gives the whole variable domain DAMVIQNPRYQVTQFGKPVTLSCSQTLNHNVMYWYQQKSSQAPKLLFHYYDKDFNNEADTPDNFQSRRPNTSFCFLDIRSPGLGDTAMYLCATSRDRARTQSLFFGPGTRLTVL.

The rearrangement links TRBV2 to TRBJ1-5, with 7 nucleotides matching TRBD1. The V gene's germline CDR1 is SNHLY and CDR2 FYNNEI. Unmatched junction bases numbered 15, after V lost 1 base and J lost 3 bases. The CDR3 is 19 residues long. The CDR3 DNA sequence: TGTGCCAGCAGTGAAGATCCCCCCACAGGGGTCGGAGTCAATCAGCCCCAGCATTTT. Its protein is CASSEDPPTGVGVNQPQHF.

The genes are TRBV7-9 and TRBJ1-2, with D tentatively TRBD1 (5 bases). V dropped 4 bases and J dropped 8 bases, with 17 bases sitting between them. The CDR3 covers 14 residues. In germline, CDR1 is SEHNR, CDR2 FQNEAQ (reference sequence). This CDR3 reads CASSSQGHGAGYTF. DNA for the CDR3: TGTGCCAGCAGCTCCCAGGGTCACGGTGCCGGCTACACCTTC. The complete variable domain, with remaining parts taken from reference TRBV7-9 and TRBJ1-2, reads DTGVSQNPRHKITKRGQNVTFRCDPISEHNRLYWYRQTLGQGPEFLTYFQNEAQLEKSRLLSDRFSAERPKGSFSTLEIQRTEQGDSAMYLCASSSQGHGAGYTFGSGTRLTVV.

The rearrangement joins TRBV19 to TRBJ2-5, with D maybe TRBD2 (6 bases). Germline-derived CDR1 and CDR2 are LNHDA and SQIVND (reference sequence). The CDR3 sequence is 16 residues long. V dropped 5 bases and J dropped 0 bases, with 16 bases sitting between them. The CDR3 protein is CASSASGRTDQETQYF. CDR3 in DNA: TGTGCCAGTAGTGCATCTGGGAGGACGGACCAAGAGACCCAGTACTTC.

This chain joins TRBV10-3 and TRBJ2-2, with D unresolved. CDR1 is ENHRY, CDR2 SYGVKD, per germline. The ends were cut back, 3 bases at V and 2 bases at J, with 7 bases in the middle. CDR3 length: 14 amino acids. The chain's CDR3 is CAISDQTNTGELFF. CDR3 DNA sequence: TGTGCCATCAGTGATCAGACAAACACCGGGGAGCTGTTTTTT.

CDR3 protein: CASSPEGKNQYF. In DNA form, the CDR3 reads TGCGCCAGCAGCCCGGAGGGGAAAAATCAGTACTTC. The chain has TRBV4-1 and TRBJ2-4, with D tentatively TRBD2 (6 bases). Germline V gives CDR1 MGHRA, CDR2 YSYEKL. CDR3 size: 12 residues. Trimming shortened V by 4 bases and J by 12 bases, and 13 bases separated the two germline ends.

This chain links TRBV2 with TRBJ1-3, with TRBD1 as a possible D gene (5 bases). This CDR3 comprises 13 residues. The germline CDR1 and CDR2 sequences are SNHLY and FYNNEI. V lost 6 bases to trimming and J lost 1 base, with 7 bases between them. In DNA, the CDR3 is TGTGCCAGCAGAGGGGTATCTGGAAACACCATATATTTT. Its protein product is CASRGVSGNTIYF. The entire variable domain, with the rest obtained from reference TRBV2 and TRBJ1-3, is as follows: EPEVTQTPSHQVTQMGQEVILRCVPISNHLYFYWYRQILGQKVEFLVSFYNNEISEKSEIFDDQFSVERPDGSNFTLKIRSTKLEDSAMYFCASRGVSGNTIYFGEGSWLTVV.

The chain combines TRBV7-9 with TRBJ1-2, with D hard to call. Germline-derived CDR1 and CDR2 are SEHNR and FQNEAQ (reference sequence). Trimming took 3 bases from V and 0 from J, leaving 11 bases between them. This CDR3 region has 15 residues. CDR3 coding DNA: TGTGCCAGCAGCTTGAGGTTAGAAGCTAACTATGGCTACACCTTC. It yields the protein CASSLRLEANYGYTF.

V usage is TRBV11-2 and J usage is TRBJ1-1; D unresolved. Germline CDR1 and CDR2: SGHAT and FQNNGV. The CDR3 sequence is 12 residues long. The V end lost 5 bases, the J end lost 3 bases, and 7 bases lay between the germline ends. The CDR3 DNA reads TGTGCCAGCAGCCCTCTACACACTGAAGCTTTCTTT. Protein product: CASSPLHTEAFF.

The chain combines TRBV10-1 with TRBJ2-1, with TRBD2 matching 7 bases. The V and J ends lost 3 bases and 8 bases, in that order; junction bases with no gene match: 10. Germline CDR1 WNHNN, CDR2 SYGVQD (reference sequence). The CDR3 is 15 residues long. The CDR3 DNA reads TGCGCCAGCAGTGAAGTAAGCGGGAAGGATTATGAGCAGTTCTTC. Translating gives CASSEVSGKDYEQFF.